The following is a T cell receptor beta chain sequence with its context. Its cognate antigen has yet to be identified. No much larger clonotype is one base removed from it; base qualities were not supplied. This sample was taken from a study of cytomegalovirus exposure and HLA in healthy donors (dated by TCRdb to 2016 to 2017). Describing the broader study: An earlier analysis of under 600 of the donors reported 250 to 300 Gb of sequence data and about 100 million unique TCR beta sequences from 190 million or so T cells. Both class I and class II loci were covered by HLA typing, at four-digit resolution. The aim of the study was to test whether cataloging public T cell receptors could identify signatures of past pathogen exposure. To predict cytomegalovirus infection status, the study brought together high-throughput TCR immunosequencing, statistical association of individual TCRs with disease status, and machine learning. Besides the first cohort of approximately 670 subjects, a separate validation cohort made up of 120 different subjects was used. Rather than drawing on any new phenotypic data, the later analysis identified candidate immune exposures from TCR beta sequences and the way those sequences occurred across donors. The study used immunosequencing to profile the T cell repertoires of approximately 640 subjects and linked those repertoires to cytomegalovirus serostatus. Genome-wide SNP genotypes for about 65% of the 666 donors were used in a later genetic analysis, which treated that subset as a discovery cohort. Among the roughly 410 genotyped donors, more than 70% belonged to the genetic ancestry cluster associated with self-reported Caucasian donors. Around 330 gigabases of sequencing data and 75 million to 85 million unique TCR sequences made up an early release that covered 640 HLA-typed donors. A later analysis re-examined previously published TCR beta repertoires from around 670 donors and added high-resolution HLA genotyping to investigate patterns of TCR occurrence. Every discovery cohort repertoire had been produced on one sequencing platform. About five DR-DQ haplotypes were treated as single units for association and clustering because of strong linkage in the cohort. Typing coverage differed by locus: A, B, C, DRB1 and DQB1 were typed in roughly 629-640 donors, DQA1 in 522, DPA1 in 600 to 610, and DPB1 in just under 480. Alongside the repertoire data, information on donor age, sex, ethnicity and CMV serostatus was compiled. An earlier analysis of about 600 of the donors used high-throughput TCR beta sequencing to judge whether each TCR beta V gene segment behaved as functional or pseudogenic. Among 350 to 400 genotyped donors of the cohort, an average of about 240,000 unique TCR beta nucleotide sequences were sequenced per donor, about a sixth of them non-productive.

Based on the germline V gene, the CDR1 and CDR2 sequences are KGHSH and LQKENI. The CDR3 covers 15 residues, taking in both the cysteine and the phenylalanine. Only the CDR3 region is kept as DNA, spanning 45 bases read in frame from base 1. The germline V and J ends show losses of 1 base and 3 bases respectively, and no gene match explains 3 bases of the junction. What the work shows at the level of the full study, not this receptor alone: According to a later analysis, TCR association rates differed among HLA loci, with DRB1 alleles showing the most associated TCRs and HLA-C alleles showing the fewest. Some IMGT-functional V segments, including TRBV6-2 and TRBV6-3, could not be distinguished by the 87-base-pair reads and were therefore excluded. According to a later analysis, most CMV-associated TCR beta chains appeared to be HLA-restricted, and the HLA associations seemed to be driven largely by CMV exposure. In the study, 150 to 200 TCR beta chains were listed as associated with cytomegalovirus. In a later analysis, HLA-associated TCR beta chains were found to be more clonally expanded and to have lower generation probabilities than equally common non-associated chains. Most TCR sequences were seen in very few donors, while some public TCRs were found in many individuals. In a later genetic analysis, fewer N-insertions in productive TCRs were reported among donors in an Asian-associated ancestry cluster than the roughly 700-donor mean. Broadly in line with IMGT annotations, most TCR beta V segments showed up in productive rearrangements about 87% or about 30% of the time in an earlier analysis of several hundred of the donors. A further reported finding was that TCR beta sequences accurately predicted the HLA-A and HLA-B alleles for most subjects in the first cohort. Because counts were too low, 15 or so rarely observed V segments, including chromosome 9 orphons, were excluded from the earlier analysis of some 540 of the donors. The classifier was reported to diagnose cytomegalovirus status with high specificity and sensitivity in both the original and validation cohorts. Linkage disequilibrium might explain the correlated functional status among segregating V segments, but an unknown experimental factor could not be ruled out. Several of the top co-occurrence clusters appeared to be linked to parvovirus B19, influenza, CMV and Epstein-Barr virus, according to a later analysis. In this cohort, only TCR beta chains were sequenced, and detectable features were limited by the absence of alpha or paired-chain data. The authors suggested that the approach could potentially be extended to other disease states and immunological phenotypes. A later genetic analysis associated a missense DCLRE1C variant with V-gene and J-gene trimming of TCR beta chains, and an independent cohort replicated the association. When HLA alleles, especially DR and DQ, strongly co-occurred, TCR associations were difficult to assign to individual alleles. In vitro tests confirmed that a few of the cytomegalovirus-associated TCR beta chains recognize cytomegalovirus antigens. A cluster of highly shared sequence variants was judged likely to be a technical artifact of the sequencing pipeline. CMV serostatus was the only immune exposure information available for the cohort. A later analysis associated 15,000 or so TCR beta sequences with specific HLA alleles at a false discovery rate of 0.05. Roughly uniform sequencing depth across donors was assumed in presence/absence analyses, although this assumption may not hold. Because HLA typing was missing for some donors at each locus, association tests included only the typed subset.

In total, 666 healthy bone marrow donors made up the cohort. Cohort members were all nominally healthy when sampled, although unrecorded immune exposures were likely present. The donor was CMV seronegative and was included in the group of a few hundred seronegative cohort members. A peripheral blood sample was provided by each donor, and peripheral blood mononuclear cells were used for TCR beta sequencing. The Qiagen DNeasy Blood Extraction Kit was used to extract genomic DNA from the blood cell samples. Library generation was performed with the immunoSEQ multiplex PCR assay. For the multiplex PCR, a mixture combining 60 forward primers for TCR Vbeta segments and 13 reverse primers for TCR Jbeta segments was used. The CDR3 region of rearranged TCR beta genes was amplified from genomic DNA with a multiplex PCR assay. The Illumina HiSeq System was used to sequence the amplified TCR beta libraries as 87-base-pair reads. On the authors' methods: A later analysis tallied 75 million to 95 million unique TCR beta chains across the roughly 610 repertoires, and some 10 million of those chains were shared by two or more donors. Raw reads were error-corrected and collapsed into unique sequences with a nearest-neighbor algorithm that merged closely related sequences to remove PCR and sequencing errors. Alignment of CDR3 sequences to IMGT reference sequences was used to assign V, D and J gene segments. For a sequence to be retained, at least a six-nucleotide match to both a V gene segment and a J gene segment was required. A rearrangement was called productive if the CDR3 had no stop codons and remained in frame with V and J, and every other rearrangement was called non-productive. CDR3 was defined by IMGT convention, running from the second conserved V-encoded cysteine to the conserved J-encoded phenylalanine. In an earlier analysis of 587 of the donors, sequences lacking an unambiguous match to a single V gene segment were excluded. An earlier analysis of around 600 of the donors classified V segments as functional when productive rearrangements were above 56.7% and as segregating when the standard deviation between donors was above 5%. A statistical classification framework was built to diagnose cytomegalovirus status from the catalog of TCR beta chain sequences. In a later analysis, V and J genes were assigned by comparing TCR nucleotide sequences against IMGT/GENE-DB human TR gene sequences. Using the TCRdist pipeline, a later analysis assigned CDR3 sequences along with most-parsimonious VDJ recombination scenarios. A later analysis defined each TCR beta chain by its CDR3 amino acid sequence plus V-gene family, and excluded reads lacking a unique V-gene family. To address suspected cross-contamination and a sequencing artifact, a later analysis removed under 600 highly shared, low-generation-probability nucleotide sequences. In a later analysis, a clonal expansion index for each public chain was calculated from normalized within-repertoire ranks of inferred template counts. In a later analysis, generation probabilities were computed using a VDJ recombination model fitted to out-of-frame rearrangements, and the results were checked against IGoR. In a later analysis, TCR-TCR, TCR-HLA and TCR-CMV co-occurrence was scored with hypergeometric tests, and a repertoire-size bias correction was applied to TCR pairs. A later analysis estimated false discovery rates by permuting HLA or CMV assignments 20 times. In a later analysis, co-occurring TCRs were grouped using DBSCAN, with TCRdist sequence similarity added in when clustering inside HLA-allele-positive subsets. Repertoires with fewer than 30,000 or more than 120,000 public chains, plus five repertoires with anomalous nucleotide sharing, were excluded from co-occurrence clustering. In its TCRdb copy, this immuneACCESS table keeps in-frame sequences only and misses some clones. Where compared with another copy, unresolved V genes explain less than half of these, and the others have no known cause. That table furnishes V, J and clone size, whereas the DNA furnished D and trimming. The sample yields more than 95,000 clones; about 79% were counted once. About 3.3% of the sample is in the top ten clones.

The source of this sequence is a woman between 45 and 60 years old in good health and CMV-seronegative. Rearrangement joined TRBV18 to TRBJ2-5, with TRBD1 matching 9 junction bases. The sample comprised PBMCs. The encoded CDR3 is CASSPRDRVKETQYF. The nucleotide sequence reads TGTGCCAGCTCACCACGGGACAGGGTAAAAGAGACCCAGTACTTC.